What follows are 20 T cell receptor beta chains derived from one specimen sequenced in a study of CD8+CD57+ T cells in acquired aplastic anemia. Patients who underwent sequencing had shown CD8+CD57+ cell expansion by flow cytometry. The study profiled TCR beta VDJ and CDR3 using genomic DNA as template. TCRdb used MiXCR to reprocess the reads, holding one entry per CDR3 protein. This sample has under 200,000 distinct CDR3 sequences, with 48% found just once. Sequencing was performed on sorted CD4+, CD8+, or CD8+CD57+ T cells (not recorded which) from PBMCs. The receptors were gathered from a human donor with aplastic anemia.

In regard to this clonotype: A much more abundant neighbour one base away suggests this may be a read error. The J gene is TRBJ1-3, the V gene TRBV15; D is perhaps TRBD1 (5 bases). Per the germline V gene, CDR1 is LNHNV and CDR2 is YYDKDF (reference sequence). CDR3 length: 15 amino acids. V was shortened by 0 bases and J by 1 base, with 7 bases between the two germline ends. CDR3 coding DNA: TGTGCCACCAGCAGAGATTGGGGGTCTGGAAACACCATATATTTT. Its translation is CATSRDWGSGNTIYF.

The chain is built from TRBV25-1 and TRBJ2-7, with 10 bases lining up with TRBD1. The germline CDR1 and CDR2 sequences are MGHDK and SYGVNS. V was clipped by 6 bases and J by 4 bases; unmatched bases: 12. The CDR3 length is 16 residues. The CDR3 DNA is TGTGCCAGCAGCCCGGGCTACGGGACAGGGGTGTACGAGCAGTACTTC. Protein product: CASSPGYGTGVYEQYF.

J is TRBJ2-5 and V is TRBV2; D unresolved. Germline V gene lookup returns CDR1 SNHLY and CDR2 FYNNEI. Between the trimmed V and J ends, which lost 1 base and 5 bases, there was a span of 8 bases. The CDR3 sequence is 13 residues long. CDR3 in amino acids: CASSEGSWETQYF. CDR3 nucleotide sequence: TGTGCCAGCAGTGAAGGAAGTTGGGAGACCCAGTACTTC.

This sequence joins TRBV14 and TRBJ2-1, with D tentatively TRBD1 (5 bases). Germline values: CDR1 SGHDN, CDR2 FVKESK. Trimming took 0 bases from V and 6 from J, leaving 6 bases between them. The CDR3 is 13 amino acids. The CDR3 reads CASSQDRVNEQFF. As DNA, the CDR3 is TGTGCCAGCAGCCAAGACAGGGTCAATGAGCAGTTCTTC.

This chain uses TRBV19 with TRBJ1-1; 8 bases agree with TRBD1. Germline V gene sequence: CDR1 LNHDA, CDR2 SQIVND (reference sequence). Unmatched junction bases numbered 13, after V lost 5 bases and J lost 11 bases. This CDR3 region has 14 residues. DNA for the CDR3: TGTGCCAGTAGTCTTCCCTCAGGGGGCCTAGCTGCTTTCTTT. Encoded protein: CASSLPSGGLAAFF. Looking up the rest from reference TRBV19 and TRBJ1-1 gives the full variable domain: DGGITQSPKYLFRKEGQNVTLSCEQNLNHDAMYWYRQDPGQGLRLIYYSQIVNDFQKGDIAEGYSVSREKKESFPLTVTSAQKNPTAFYLCASSLPSGGLAAFFGQGTRLTVV.

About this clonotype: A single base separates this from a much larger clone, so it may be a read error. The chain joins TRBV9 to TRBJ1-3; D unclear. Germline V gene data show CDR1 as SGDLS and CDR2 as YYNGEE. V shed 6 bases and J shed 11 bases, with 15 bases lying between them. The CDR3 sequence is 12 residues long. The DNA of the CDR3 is TGTGCCAGCACCCCCCGGGAGGGAGCCATATATTTT. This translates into CASTPREGAIYF. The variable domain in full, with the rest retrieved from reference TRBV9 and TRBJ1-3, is DSGVTQTPKHLITATGQRVTLRCSPRSGDLSVYWYQQSLDQGLQFLIQYYNGEERAKGNILERFSAQQFPDLHSELNLSSLELGDSALYFCASTPREGAIYFGEGSWLTVV.

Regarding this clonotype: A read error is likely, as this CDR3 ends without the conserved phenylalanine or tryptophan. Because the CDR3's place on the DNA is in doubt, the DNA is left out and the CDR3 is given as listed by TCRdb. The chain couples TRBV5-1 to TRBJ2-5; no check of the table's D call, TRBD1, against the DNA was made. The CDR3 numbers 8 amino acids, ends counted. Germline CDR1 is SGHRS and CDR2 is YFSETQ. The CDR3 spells CASSPRGS.

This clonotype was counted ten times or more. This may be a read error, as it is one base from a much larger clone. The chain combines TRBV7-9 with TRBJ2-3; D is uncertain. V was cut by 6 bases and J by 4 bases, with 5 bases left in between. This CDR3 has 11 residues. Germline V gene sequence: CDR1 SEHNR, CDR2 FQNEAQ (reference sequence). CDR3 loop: CASSFADTQYF. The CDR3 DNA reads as TGTGCCAGCAGTTTTGCAGATACGCAGTATTTT.

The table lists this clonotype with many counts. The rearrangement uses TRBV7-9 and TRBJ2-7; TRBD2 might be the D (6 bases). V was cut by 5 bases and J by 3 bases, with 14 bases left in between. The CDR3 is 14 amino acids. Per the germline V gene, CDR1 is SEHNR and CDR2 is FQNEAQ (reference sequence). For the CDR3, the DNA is TGTGCCAGCAGCAAGGTATCGCGGGACTACGAGCAGTACTTC. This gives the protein CASSKVSRDYEQYF. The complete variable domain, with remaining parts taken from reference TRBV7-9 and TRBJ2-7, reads DTGVSQNPRHKITKRGQNVTFRCDPISEHNRLYWYRQTLGQGPEFLTYFQNEAQLEKSRLLSDRFSAERPKGSFSTLEIQRTEQGDSAMYLCASSKVSRDYEQYFGPGTRLTVT.

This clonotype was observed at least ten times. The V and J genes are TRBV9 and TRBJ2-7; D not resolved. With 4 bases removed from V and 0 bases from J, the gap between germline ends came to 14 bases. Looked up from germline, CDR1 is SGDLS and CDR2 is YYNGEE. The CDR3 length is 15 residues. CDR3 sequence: CASSTGPLSSYEQYF. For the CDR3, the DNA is TGTGCCAGCAGCACCGGACCTCTTTCCTCCTACGAGCAGTACTTC.

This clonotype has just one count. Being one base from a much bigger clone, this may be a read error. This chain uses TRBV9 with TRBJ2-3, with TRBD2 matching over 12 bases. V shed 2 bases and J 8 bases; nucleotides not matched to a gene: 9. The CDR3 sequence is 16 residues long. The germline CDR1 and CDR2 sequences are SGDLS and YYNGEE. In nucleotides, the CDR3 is TGTGCCAGCAGCGTCACCAGGACTAGCGGGACACTTACGCAGTATTTT. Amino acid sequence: CASSVTRTSGTLTQYF. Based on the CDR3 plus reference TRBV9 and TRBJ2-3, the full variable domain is DSGVTQTPKHLITATGQRVTLRCSPRSGDLSVYWYQQSLDQGLQFLIQYYNGEERAKGNILERFSAQQFPDLHSELNLSSLELGDSALYFCASSVTRTSGTLTQYFGPGTRLTVL.

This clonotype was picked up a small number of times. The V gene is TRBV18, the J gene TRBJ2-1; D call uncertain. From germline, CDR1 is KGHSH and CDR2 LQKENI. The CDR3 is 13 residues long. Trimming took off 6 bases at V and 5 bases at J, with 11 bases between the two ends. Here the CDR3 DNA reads TGTGCCAGCTCCGCGACGCAGGACAATGAGCAGTTCTTC. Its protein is CASSATQDNEQFF.

CDR3 amino acids: CASSQEAVGELFF. CDR3 nucleotides: TGTGCCAGCAGCCAAGAAGCCGTCGGGGAGCTGTTTTTT. The V gene is TRBV4-2, the J gene TRBJ2-2; no reliable D call. The CDR3 spans 13 residues. The germline V and J ends were trimmed by 0 bases and 7 bases, with 6 bases remaining between them. CDR1 LGHNA and CDR2 YNFKEQ come from the germline V gene.

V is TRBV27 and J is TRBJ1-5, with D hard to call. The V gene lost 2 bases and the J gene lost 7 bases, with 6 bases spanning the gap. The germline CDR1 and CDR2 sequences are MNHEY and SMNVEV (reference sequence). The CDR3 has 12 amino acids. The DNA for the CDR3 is TGTGCCAGCAGTTTAACCGGGCAGCCCCAGCATTTT. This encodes CASSLTGQPQHF.

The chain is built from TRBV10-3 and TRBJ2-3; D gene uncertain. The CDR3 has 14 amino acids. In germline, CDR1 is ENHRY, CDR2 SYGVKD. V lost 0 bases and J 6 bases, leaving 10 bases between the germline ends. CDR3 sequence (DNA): TGTGCCATCAGTGAGTCGCCTATAGGGGATACGCAGTATTTT. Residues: CAISESPIGDTQYF.

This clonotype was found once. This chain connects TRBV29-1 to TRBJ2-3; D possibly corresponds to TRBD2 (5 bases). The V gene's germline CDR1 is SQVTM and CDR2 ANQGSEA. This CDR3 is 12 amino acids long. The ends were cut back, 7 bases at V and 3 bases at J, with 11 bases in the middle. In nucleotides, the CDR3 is TGCAGCGGGGAGCTAGGGACAGATACGCAGTATTTT. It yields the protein CSGELGTDTQYF.

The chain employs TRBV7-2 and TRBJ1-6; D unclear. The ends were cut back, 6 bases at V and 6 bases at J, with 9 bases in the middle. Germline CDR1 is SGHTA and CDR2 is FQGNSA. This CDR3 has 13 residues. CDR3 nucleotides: TGTGCCAGCAGTCTCACGTTTAATTCACCCCTCCACTTT. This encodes CASSLTFNSPLHF.

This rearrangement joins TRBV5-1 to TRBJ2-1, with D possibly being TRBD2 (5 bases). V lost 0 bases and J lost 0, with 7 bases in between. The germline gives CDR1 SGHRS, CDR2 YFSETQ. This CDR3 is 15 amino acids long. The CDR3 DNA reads TGCGCCAGCAGCTTGGCCGGGGACTCCTACAATGAGCAGTTCTTC. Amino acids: CASSLAGDSYNEQFF.

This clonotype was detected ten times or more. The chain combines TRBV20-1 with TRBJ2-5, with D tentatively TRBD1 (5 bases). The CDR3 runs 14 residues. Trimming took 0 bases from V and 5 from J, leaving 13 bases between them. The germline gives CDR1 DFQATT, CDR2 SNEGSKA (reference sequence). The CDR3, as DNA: TGCAGTGCTAGAGACTTTGTGGGGCGGGAGACCCAGTACTTC. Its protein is CSARDFVGRETQYF.

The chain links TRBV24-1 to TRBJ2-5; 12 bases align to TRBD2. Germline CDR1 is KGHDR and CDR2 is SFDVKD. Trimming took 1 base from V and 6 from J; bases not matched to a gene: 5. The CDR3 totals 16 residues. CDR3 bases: TGTGCCACCAGTGATTTAGGACTAGCGGGAATACAGACCCAGTACTTC. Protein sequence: CATSDLGLAGIQTQYF.